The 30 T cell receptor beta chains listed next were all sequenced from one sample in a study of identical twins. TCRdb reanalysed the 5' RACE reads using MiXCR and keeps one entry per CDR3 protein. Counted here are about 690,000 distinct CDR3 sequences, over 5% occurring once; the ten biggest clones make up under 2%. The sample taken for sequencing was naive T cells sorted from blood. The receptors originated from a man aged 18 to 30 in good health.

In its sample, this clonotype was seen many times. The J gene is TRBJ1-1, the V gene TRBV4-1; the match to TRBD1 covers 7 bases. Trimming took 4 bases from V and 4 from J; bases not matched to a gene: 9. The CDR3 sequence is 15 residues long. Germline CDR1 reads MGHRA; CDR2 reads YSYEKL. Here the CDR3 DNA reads TGCGCCAGCAGCCGATCGGCAGGGGGAGGCACTGAAGCTTTCTTT. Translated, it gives CASSRSAGGGTEAFF.

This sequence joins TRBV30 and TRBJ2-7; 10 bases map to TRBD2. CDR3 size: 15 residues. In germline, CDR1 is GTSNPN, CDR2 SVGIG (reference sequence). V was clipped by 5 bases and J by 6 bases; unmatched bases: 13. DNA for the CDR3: TGTGCCTGGGCTTGGGGAGCGGGAGGGCCTTCCGAGCAGTACTTC. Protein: CAWAWGAGGPSEQYF.

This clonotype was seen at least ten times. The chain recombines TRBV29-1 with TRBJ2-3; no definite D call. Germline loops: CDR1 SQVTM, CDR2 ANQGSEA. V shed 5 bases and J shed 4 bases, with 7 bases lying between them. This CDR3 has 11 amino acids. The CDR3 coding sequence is TGCAGCGTTTACCACCCAGATACGCAGTATTTT. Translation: CSVYHPDTQYF.

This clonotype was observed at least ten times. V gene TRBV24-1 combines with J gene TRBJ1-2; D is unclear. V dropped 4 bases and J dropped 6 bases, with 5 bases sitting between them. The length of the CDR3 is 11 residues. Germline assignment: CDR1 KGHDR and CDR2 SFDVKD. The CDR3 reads CATSERHGYTF. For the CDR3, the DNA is TGTGCCACCAGTGAACGGCATGGCTACACCTTC.

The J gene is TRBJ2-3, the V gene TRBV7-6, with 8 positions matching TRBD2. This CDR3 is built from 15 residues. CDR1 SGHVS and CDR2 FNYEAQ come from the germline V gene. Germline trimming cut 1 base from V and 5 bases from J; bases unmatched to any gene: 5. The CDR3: CASSLGPLAGDTQYF. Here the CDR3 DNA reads TGTGCCAGCAGCTTAGGCCCGCTAGCGGGAGATACGCAGTATTTT.

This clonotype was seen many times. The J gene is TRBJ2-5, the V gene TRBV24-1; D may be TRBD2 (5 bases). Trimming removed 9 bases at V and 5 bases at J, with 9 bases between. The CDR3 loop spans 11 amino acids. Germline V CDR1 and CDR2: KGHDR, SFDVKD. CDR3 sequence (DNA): TGTGCCACCGGGAGAGGGGAGACCCAGTACTTC. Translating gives CATGRGETQYF.

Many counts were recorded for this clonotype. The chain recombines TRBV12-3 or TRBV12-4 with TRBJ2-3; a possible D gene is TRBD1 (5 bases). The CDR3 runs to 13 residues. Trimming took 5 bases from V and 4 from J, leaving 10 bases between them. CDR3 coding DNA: TGTGCCAGCAGTCCGACAGCTCCAGATACGCAGTATTTT. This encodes CASSPTAPDTQYF.

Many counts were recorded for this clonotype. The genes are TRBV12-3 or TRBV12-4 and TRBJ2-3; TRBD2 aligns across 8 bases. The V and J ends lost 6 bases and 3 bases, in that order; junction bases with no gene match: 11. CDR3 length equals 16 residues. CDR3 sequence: CASSRDSGAGTDTQYF. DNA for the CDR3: TGTGCCAGCAGCCGAGATAGCGGGGCGGGTACAGATACGCAGTATTTT.

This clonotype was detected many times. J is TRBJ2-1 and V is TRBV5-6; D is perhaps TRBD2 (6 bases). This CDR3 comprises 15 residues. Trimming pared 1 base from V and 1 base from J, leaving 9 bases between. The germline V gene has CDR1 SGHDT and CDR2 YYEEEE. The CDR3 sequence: CASSLLAPSYNEQFF. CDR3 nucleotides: TGTGCCAGCAGCTTGCTAGCGCCTTCCTACAATGAGCAGTTCTTC.

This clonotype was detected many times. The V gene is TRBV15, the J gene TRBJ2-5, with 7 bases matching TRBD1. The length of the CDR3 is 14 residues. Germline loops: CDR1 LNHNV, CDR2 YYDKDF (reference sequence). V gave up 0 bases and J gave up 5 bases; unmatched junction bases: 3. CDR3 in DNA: TGTGCCACCAGCAGAGATGGGACAGAGGAGACCCAGTACTTC. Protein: CATSRDGTEETQYF.

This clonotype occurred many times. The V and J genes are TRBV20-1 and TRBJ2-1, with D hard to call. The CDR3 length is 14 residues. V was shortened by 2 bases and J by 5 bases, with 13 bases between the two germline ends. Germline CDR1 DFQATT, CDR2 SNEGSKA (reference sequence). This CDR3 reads CSARWPTYNNEQFF. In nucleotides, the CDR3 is TGCAGTGCTAGATGGCCAACCTATAACAATGAGCAGTTCTTC.

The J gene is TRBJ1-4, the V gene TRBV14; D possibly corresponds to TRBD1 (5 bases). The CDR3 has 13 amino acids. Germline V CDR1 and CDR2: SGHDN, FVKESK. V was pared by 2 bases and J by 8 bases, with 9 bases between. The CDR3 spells CASSQMDNEKLFF. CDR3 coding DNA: TGTGCCAGCAGCCAAATGGACAACGAAAAACTGTTTTTT. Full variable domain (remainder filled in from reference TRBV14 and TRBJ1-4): EAGVTQFPSHSVIEKGQTVTLRCDPISGHDNLYWYRRVMGKEIKFLLHFVKESKQDESGMPNNRFLAERTGGTYSTLKVQPAELEDSGVYFCASSQMDNEKLFFGSGTQLSVL.

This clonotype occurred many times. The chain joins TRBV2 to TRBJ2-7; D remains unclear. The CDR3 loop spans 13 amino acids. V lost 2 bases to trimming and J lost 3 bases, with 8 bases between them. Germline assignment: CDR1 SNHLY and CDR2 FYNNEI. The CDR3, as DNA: TGTGCCAGCAGTGAACGGGTCCACTACGAGCAGTACGTC. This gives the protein CASSERVHYEQYV.

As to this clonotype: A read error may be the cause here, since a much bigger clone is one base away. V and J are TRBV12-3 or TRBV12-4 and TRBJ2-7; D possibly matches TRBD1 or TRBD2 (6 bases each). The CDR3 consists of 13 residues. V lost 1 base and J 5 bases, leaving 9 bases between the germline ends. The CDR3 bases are TGTGCCAGCAGTTTAGGGGGGGCCCACGAGCAGTACTTC. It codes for CASSLGGAHEQYF.

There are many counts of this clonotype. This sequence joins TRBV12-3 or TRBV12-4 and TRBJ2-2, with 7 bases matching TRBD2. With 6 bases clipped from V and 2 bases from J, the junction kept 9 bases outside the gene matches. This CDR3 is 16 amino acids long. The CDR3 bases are TGTGCCAGCAGAACCAGTAGCGGGTTAAACACCGGGGAGCTGTTTTTT. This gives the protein CASRTSSGLNTGELFF.

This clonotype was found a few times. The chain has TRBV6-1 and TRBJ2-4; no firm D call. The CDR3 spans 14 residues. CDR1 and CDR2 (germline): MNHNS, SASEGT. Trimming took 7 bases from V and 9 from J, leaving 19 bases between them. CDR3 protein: CASKPTATPGIQYF. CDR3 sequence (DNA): TGTGCCAGCAAGCCCACAGCGACCCCAGGCATTCAGTACTTC.

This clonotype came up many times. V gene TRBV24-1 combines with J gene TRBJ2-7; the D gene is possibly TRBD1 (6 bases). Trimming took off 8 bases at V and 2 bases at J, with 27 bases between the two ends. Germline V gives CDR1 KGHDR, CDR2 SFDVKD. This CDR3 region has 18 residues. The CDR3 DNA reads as TGTGCCACCACCGCCGCCTCAACAGGACAGTACTTGACCTACGAGCAGTACGTC. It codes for CATTAASTGQYLTYEQYV.

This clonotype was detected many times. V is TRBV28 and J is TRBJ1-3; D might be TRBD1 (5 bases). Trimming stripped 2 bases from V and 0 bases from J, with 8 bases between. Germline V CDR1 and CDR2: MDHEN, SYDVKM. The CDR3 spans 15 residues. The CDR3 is CASSLRGSSGNTIYF. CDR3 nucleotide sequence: TGTGCCAGCAGTTTACGGGGGAGCTCTGGAAACACCATATATTTT.

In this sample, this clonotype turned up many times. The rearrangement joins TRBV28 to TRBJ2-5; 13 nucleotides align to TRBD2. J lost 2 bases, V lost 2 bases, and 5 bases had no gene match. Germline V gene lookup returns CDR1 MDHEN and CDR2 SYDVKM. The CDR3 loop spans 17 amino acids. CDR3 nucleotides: TGTGCCAGCAGTTTAGGGAGACTAGCGGGAGGTCAAGAGACCCAGTACTTC. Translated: CASSLGRLAGGQETQYF.

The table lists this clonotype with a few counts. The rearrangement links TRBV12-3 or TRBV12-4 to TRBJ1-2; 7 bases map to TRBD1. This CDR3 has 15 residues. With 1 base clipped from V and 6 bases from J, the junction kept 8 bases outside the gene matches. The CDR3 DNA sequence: TGTGCCAGCAGTTTAGTAACAGGGGCCCCCGATGGCTACACCTTC. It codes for CASSLVTGAPDGYTF.

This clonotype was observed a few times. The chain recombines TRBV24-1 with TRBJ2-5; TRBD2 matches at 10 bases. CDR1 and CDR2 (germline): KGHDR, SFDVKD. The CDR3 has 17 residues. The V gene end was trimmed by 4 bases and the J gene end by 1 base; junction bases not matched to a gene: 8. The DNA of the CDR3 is TGTGCCACCAGTGACCCCGGACTAGCGGAAGTCCAAGAGACCCAGTACTTC. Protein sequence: CATSDPGLAEVQETQYF.

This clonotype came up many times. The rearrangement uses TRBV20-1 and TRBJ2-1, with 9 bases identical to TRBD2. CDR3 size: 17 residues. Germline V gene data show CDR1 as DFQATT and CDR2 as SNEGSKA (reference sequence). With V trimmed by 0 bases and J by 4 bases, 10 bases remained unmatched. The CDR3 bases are TGCAGTGCTAGAGATCCCCGACTAGCGGCGTATTACAATGAGCAGTTCTTC. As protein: CSARDPRLAAYYNEQFF.

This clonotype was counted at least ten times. In DNA, the CDR3 is TGTGCCAGCAGTCGAGACAGGCCGGCGGGTTACGAGCAGTACGTC. Amino acid sequence: CASSRDRPAGYEQYV. The rearrangement uses TRBV7-9 and TRBJ2-7; D might be TRBD1 (6 bases). CDR1 and CDR2 (germline): SEHNR, FQNEAQ (reference sequence). The CDR3 is 15 residues long. The ends were cut back, 6 bases at V and 4 bases at J, with 19 bases in the middle.

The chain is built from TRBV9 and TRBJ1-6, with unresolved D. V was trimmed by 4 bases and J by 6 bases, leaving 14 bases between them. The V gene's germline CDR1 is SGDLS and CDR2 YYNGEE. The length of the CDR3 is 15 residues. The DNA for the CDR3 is TGTGCCAGCAGCCCCAAAGACATAGCTAATTCACCCCTCCACTTT. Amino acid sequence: CASSPKDIANSPLHF.

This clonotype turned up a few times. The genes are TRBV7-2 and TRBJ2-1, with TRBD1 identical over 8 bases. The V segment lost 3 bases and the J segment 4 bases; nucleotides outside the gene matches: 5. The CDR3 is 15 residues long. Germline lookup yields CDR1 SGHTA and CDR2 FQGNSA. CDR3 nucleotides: TGTGCCAGCAGCTTGAGACAGGGGAAGTACAATGAGCAGTTCTTC. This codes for CASSLRQGKYNEQFF.

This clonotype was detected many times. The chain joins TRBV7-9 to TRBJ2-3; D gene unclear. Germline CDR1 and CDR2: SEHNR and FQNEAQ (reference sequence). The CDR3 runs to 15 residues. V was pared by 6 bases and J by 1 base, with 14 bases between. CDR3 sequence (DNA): TGTGCCAGCAGAGGACCCACGACCCGCACAGATACGCAGTATTTT. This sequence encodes CASRGPTTRTDTQYF.

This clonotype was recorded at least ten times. The CDR3 is CSAQGPYEQYV. As DNA, the CDR3 is TGCAGTGCGCAGGGCCCCTACGAGCAGTACGTC. The chain carries TRBV20-1 and TRBJ2-7; a possible D gene is TRBD1 (5 bases). Germline V gene data show CDR1 as DFQATT and CDR2 as SNEGSKA (reference sequence). This CDR3 contains 11 residues. The V end was cut by 6 bases, the J end by 2 bases, with 8 bases between.

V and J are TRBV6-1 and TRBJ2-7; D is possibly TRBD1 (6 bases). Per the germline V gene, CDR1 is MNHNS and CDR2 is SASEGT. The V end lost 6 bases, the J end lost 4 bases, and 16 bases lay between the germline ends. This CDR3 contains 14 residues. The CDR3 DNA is TGTGCCAGCAGAAACAGGGTGGGAGTATACGAGCAGTACTTC. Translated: CASRNRVGVYEQYF.

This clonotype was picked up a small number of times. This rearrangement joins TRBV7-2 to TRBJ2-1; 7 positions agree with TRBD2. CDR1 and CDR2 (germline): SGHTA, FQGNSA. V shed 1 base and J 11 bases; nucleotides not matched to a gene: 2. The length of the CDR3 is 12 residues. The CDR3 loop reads CASSLEGGKQFF. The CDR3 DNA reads TGTGCCAGCAGCTTAGAGGGAGGGAAGCAGTTCTTC.

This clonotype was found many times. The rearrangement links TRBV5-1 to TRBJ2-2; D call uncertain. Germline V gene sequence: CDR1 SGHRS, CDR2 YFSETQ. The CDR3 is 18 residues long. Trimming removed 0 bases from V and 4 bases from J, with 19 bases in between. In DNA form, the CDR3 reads TGCGCCAGCAGCTTGGCCGTCGGTGGCAGGTCGATCACCGGGGAGCTGTTTTTT. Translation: CASSLAVGGRSITGELFF. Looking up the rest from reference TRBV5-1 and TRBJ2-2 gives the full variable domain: KAGVTQTPRYLIKTRGQQVTLSCSPISGHRSVSWYQQTPGQGLQFLFEYFSETQRNKGNFPGRFSGRQFSNSRSEMNVSTLELGDSALYLCASSLAVGGRSITGELFFGEGSRLTVL.